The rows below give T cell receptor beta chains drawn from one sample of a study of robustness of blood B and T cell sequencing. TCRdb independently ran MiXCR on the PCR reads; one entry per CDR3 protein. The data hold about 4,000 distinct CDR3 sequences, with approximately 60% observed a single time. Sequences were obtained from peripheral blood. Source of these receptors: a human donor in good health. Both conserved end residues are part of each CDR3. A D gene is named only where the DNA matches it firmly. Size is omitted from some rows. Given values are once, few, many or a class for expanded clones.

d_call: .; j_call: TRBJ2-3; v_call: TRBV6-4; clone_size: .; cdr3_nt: TGTGCCAGCAGTGATAATGGGGATACGCAGTATTTT; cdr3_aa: CASSDNGDTQYF
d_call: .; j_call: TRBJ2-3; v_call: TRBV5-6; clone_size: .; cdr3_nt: TGTGCCAGCAGCTTGGACCCGCGGGACACAGATACGCAGTATTTT; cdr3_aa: CASSLDPRDTDTQYF
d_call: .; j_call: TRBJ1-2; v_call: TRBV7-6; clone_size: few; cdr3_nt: TGTGCCAGCAGCTTCTTAGCCGGACCTGATGGCTTTGGAACGGGCTACACCTTC; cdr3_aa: CASSFLAGPDGFGTGYTF
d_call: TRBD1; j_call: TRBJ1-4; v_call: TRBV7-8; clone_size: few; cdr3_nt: TGTGCCAGCAGCTTTTTGGGACAGGGTAGAGCTAATGAAAAACTGTTTTTT; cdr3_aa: CASSFLGQGRANEKLFF
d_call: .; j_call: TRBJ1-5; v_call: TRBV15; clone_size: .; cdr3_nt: TGTGCCACCAGCAGAGATCGCGGGGCCCAGCCCCAGCATTTT; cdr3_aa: CATSRDRGAQPQHF
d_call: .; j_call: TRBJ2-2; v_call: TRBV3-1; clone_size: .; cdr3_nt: TGTGCCAGCAGCCCGACTGGACTAAACGCGAACACCGGGGAGCTGTTTTTT; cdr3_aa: CASSPTGLNANTGELFF
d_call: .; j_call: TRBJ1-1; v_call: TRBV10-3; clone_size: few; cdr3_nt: TGTGCCATCAGTGAGTTGGTACAGTCATGGAACACTGAAGCTTTCTTT; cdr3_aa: CAISELVQSWNTEAFF
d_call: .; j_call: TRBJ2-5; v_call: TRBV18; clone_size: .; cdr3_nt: TGTGCCAGCTCACCCACAGGGAGGGAAGAGACCCAGTACTTC; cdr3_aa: CASSPTGREETQYF
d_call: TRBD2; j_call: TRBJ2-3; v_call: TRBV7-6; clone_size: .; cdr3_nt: TGTGCCAGCAGCTTAGATTGGCGGGGGGGGGATACGCAGTATTTT; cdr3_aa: CASSLDWRGGDTQYF
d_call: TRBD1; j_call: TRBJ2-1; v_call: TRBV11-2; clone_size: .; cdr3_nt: TGTGCCAGCAGCTTAGAACCCTGGGACAGGGGTGGGAATGAGCAGTTCTTC; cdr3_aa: CASSLEPWDRGGNEQFF
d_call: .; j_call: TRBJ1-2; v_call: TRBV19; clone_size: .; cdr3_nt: TGTGCCAGTAGTATAAGTGATTCCTATGGCTACACCTTC; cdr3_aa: CASSISDSYGYTF
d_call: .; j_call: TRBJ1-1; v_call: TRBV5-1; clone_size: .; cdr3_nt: TGCGCCAGCAGCTTGGTTTTGGACACTGAAGCTTTCTTT; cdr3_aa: CASSLVLDTEAFF
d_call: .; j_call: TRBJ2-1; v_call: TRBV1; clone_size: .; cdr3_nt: TGCACCAGCACCCCAGGGACTAGCGGGAGCTCCTACAATGAGCAGTTCTTC; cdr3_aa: CTSTPGTSGSSYNEQFF
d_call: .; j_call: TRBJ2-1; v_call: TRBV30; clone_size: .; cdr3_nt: TGTGCCTGGAGAGGAAGAAGCGATGAGCAGTTCTTC; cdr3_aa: CAWRGRSDEQFF
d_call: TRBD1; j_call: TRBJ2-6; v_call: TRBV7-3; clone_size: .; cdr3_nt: TGTGCCAGCAGCTTAACGAGGGGGCCTGGGGCCAACGTCCTGACTTTC; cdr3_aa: CASSLTRGPGANVLTF
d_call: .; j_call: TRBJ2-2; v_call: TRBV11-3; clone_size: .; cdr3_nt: TGTGCCAGCAGCTTAGAGGGCTGGGGCTCGAACACCGGGGAGCTGTTTTTT; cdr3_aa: CASSLEGWGSNTGELFF
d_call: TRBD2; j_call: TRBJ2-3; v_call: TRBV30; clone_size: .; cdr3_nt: TGTGCCTGGAGTGTACTGGGCGGGGGGGCAGATACGCAGTATTTT; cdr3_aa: CAWSVLGGGADTQYF
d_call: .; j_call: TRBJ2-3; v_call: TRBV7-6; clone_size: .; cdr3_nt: TGTGCCAGCAGCTTCCACGTCTTGGATACGCAGTATTTT; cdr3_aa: CASSFHVLDTQYF
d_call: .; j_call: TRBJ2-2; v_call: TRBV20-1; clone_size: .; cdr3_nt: TGCAGTGCTAGAAAGACTAGTACCGCCGGGGAGCTGTTTTTT; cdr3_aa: CSARKTSTAGELFF
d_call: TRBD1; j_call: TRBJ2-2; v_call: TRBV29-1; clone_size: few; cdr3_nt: TGCAGCGTTGGAAGGGGGCACACCGGGGAGCTGTTTTTT; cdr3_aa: CSVGRGHTGELFF
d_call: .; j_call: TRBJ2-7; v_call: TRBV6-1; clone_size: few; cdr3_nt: TGTGCCAGCAGTCCGGGGCCGAGCTCCTACGAGCAGTACTTC; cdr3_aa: CASSPGPSSYEQYF
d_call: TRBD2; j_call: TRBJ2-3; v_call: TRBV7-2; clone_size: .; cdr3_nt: TGTGCCAGCAGCTCCAAGAAACTAGCGGGGGGCGATACGCAGTATTTT; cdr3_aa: CASSSKKLAGGDTQYF
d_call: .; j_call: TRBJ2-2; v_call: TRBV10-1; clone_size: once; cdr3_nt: TGCGCCAGCAGTGAGTCGGCGGAGATTGCGGAGCTGTTTTTT; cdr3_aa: CASSESAEIAELFF
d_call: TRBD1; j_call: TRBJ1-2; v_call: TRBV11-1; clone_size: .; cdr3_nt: TGTGCCACCGGTCGTGGACAGGCCAGCAACTATGGCTACACCTTC; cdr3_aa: CATGRGQASNYGYTF
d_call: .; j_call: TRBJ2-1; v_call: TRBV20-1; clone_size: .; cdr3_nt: TGCAGTGCTACGGAGAGGGGACTTAGGTACTACAATGAGCAGTTCTTC; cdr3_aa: CSATERGLRYYNEQFF
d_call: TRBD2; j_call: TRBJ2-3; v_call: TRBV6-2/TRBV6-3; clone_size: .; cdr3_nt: TGTGCCAGCAGTTACGATCAGACGGGAGGCGGGGATACGCAGTATTTT; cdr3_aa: CASSYDQTGGGDTQYF
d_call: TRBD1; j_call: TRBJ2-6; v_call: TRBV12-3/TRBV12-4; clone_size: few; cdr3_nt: TGTGCCAGCAGTCCCCCCGACAGGGGGCTGCGAGGGGCCAACGTCCTGACTTTC; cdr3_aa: CASSPPDRGLRGANVLTF
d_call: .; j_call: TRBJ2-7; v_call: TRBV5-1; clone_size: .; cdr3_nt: TGCGCCAGCAGCCAGTTGGGTAGGAGCTCCTACGAGCAGTACTTC; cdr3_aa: CASSQLGRSSYEQYF
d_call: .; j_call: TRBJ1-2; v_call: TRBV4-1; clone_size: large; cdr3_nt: TGCGCCAGCATTCTTTCCCCCGGGACGGCTTATGGCTACACCTTC; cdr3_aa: CASILSPGTAYGYTF